This TCR beta chain is drawn from a study of CD8+ T cells in alopecia areata. Study-level information: Patients received oral tofacitinib, 5 to 10 mg twice daily, for moderate-to-severe alopecia areata. Tofacitinib therapy took 6 to 18 months; 6 months off drug came after.

With respect to this clone: Its target is unknown.

Samples from alopecia areata patients were lesional scalp punch biopsies and peripheral blood. V was cut by 3 bases and J by 15 bases, with 15 bases left in between. CDR1 MGHRA and CDR2 YSYEKL come from the germline V gene. The CDR3 length is 12 residues. Study findings and constraints: Clonality exceeded that of normal scalp in lesional scalp, most notably in alopecia totalis/universalis.

RNA was extracted and reverse transcribed into cDNA as the sequencing template. Assay: immunoSEQ multiplex PCR; the TCRdb copy retains only in-frame clones and omits some. The data hold around 140,000 clones, with 75% to 90% observed a single time. This sample comprised CD8+ T cells sorted from blood, obtained at week 0. The rearrangement joins TRBV4-1 to TRBJ2-1; D perhaps matches TRBD2 (5 bases). The source of this sequence is a human donor with alopecia areata. Written as DNA, the CDR3 is TGCGCCAGCAGCCATGTCGAGGGAAAATGGTTCTTC. Translating gives CASSHVEGKWFF.